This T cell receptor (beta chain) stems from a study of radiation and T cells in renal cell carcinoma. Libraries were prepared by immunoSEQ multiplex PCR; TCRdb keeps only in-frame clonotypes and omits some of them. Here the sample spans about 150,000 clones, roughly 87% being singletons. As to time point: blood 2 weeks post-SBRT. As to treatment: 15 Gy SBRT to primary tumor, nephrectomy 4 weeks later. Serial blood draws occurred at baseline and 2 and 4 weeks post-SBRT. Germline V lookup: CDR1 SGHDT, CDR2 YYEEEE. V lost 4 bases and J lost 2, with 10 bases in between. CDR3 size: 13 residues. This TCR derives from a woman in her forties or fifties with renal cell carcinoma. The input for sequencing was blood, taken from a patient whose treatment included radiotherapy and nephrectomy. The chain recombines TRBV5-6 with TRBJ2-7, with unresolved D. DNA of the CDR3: TGTGCCAGCAGCCCGCTGGCACCCTACGAGCAGTACTTC. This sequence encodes CASSPLAPYEQYF. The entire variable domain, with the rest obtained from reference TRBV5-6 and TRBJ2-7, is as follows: DAGVTQSPTHLIKTRGQQVTLRCSPKSGHDTVSWYQQALGQGPQFIFQYYEEEERQRGNFPDRFSGHQFPNYSSELNVNALLLGDSALYLCASSPLAPYEQYFGPGTRLTVT.